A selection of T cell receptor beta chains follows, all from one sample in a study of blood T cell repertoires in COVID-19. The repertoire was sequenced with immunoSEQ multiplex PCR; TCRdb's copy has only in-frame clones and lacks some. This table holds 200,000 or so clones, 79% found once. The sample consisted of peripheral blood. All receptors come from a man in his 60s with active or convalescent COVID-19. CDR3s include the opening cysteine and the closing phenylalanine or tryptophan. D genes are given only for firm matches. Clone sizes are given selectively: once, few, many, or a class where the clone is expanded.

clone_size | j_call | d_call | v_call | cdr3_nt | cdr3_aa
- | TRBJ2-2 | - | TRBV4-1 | TGCGCCAGCAGCCCCAAGGGGGGGTTAGCGGGCAAGCACACCGGGGAGCTGTTTTTT | CASSPKGGLAGKHTGELFF
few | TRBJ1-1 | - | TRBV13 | TGTGCCAGCAGCTTATATCGGGGAACTGAAGCTTTCTTT | CASSLYRGTEAFF
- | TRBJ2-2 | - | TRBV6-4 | TGTGCCAGCAGTGACTCCCCTAGTCGGCCCACCGGGGAGCTGTTTTTT | CASSDSPSRPTGELFF
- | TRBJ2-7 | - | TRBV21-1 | TGTGCCAGCAGCAAAACTACTGGACAGGGCGTAGAGCAGTACTTC | CASSKTTGQGVEQYF
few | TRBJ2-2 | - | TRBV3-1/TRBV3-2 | TGTGCCAGCAGCCAAGGGAGCACCGGGGAGCTGTTTTTT | CASSQGSTGELFF
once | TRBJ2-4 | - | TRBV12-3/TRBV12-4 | TGTGCCAGCAGTTTACTAAGCGTAGGTATTCAGTACTTC | CASSLLSVGIQYF
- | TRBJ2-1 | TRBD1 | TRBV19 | TGTGCCAGTAGTATCTACAGGGGACACTCCGAAAACAATGAGCAGTTCTTC | CASSIYRGHSENNEQFF
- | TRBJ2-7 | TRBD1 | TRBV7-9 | TGTGCCAGCAGAAAAGACAGGGGAGGAGACGAGCAGTACTTC | CASRKDRGGDEQYF
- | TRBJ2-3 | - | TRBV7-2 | TGTGCCAGCAGCACCTACGCTAGCACAGATACGCAGTATTTT | CASSTYASTDTQYF
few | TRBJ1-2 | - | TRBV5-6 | TGTGCCAGCAGCTTGGGCGCAGGGGCTAACTATGGCTACACCTTC | CASSLGAGANYGYTF
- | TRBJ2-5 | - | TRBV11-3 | TGTGCCAGCAGCTTAACCGGGGACATTTACGAGACCCAGTACTTC | CASSLTGDIYETQYF
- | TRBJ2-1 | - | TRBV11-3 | TGTGCCAGCAGCTTAGAGGCAGGGATGTACAATGAGCAGTTCTTC | CASSLEAGMYNEQFF
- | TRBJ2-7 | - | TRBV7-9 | TGTGCCAGCAGCCCGAGGGACTGGATTTTCTACGAGCAGTACTTC | CASSPRDWIFYEQYF
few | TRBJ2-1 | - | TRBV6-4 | TGTGCCAGCAGTGACTCTCTCTACAATGAGCAGTTCTTC | CASSDSLYNEQFF
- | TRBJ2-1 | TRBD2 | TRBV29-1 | TGCAGCGTTGAAGTTCCCGGGACTAGCGGGAGCTCCTACAATGAGCAGTTCTTC | CSVEVPGTSGSSYNEQFF
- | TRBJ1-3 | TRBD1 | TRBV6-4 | TGTGCCAGCAGTGAAGGACAGGCCCACTTGGAGGGAAACACCATATATTTT | CASSEGQAHLEGNTIYF
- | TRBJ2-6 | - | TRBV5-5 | TGTGCCAGCAGCTTCGGTCCTGGGGCCAACGTCCTGACTTTC | CASSFGPGANVLTF
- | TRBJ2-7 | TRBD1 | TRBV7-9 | TGTGCCAGCAGCCCGGACAGGGGGCGGTTCTACGAGCAGTACTTC | CASSPDRGRFYEQYF
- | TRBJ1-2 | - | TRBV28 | TGTGCCAGCAGCGGGAGGGGACCCTACTATGGCTACACCTTC | CASSGRGPYYGYTF
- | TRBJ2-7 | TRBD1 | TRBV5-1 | TGCGCCAGCAGCCCGGGTCCACAGGGGCGGTCCTACGAGCAGTACTTC | CASSPGPQGRSYEQYF
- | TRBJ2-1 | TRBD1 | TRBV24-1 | TGTGCCACCAGTGATCCCTCTGTCTCCCCTCTGGACAGGACGTCCTACAATGAGCAGTTCTTC | CATSDPSVSPLDRTSYNEQFF
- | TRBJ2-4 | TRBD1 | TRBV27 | TGTGCCAGCAGGGGGACAGCCTCTCTTGCCAAAAACATTCAGTACTTC | CASRGTASLAKNIQYF
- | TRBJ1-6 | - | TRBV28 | TGTGCCAGCAGTTTGTTCAGGGGCGGTTCACCCCTCCACTTT | CASSLFRGGSPLHF
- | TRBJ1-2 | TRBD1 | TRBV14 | TGTGCCAGCAGCCAAGGAATTAGGAACAGGGGCGGCTACACCTTC | CASSQGIRNRGGYTF
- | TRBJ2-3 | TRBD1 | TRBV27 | TGTGCCAGCAGTGTTGGACAGGGGGAATCAGATACGCAGTATTTT | CASSVGQGESDTQYF
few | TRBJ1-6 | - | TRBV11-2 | TGTGCCAGCAGTTCCAATGGGGGCAGGGCTAATTCACCCCTCCACTTT | CASSSNGGRANSPLHF
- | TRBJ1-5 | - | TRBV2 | TGTGCCAGCAGCTATATAGGAAGGGGTCAGCCCCAGCATTTT | CASSYIGRGQPQHF
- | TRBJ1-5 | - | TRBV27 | TGTGCCAGCAGTTCCATTAGGGGCAGTCTTGGGAATCAGCCCCAGCATTTT | CASSSIRGSLGNQPQHF
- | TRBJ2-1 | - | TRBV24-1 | TGTGCCACCAGTGATAGGCTCGGGAGCTCCTACAATGAGCAGTTCTTC | CATSDRLGSSYNEQFF
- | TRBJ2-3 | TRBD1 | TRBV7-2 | TGTGCCAGCAGCTTCTTAAGGGACAGGGTAGGGACAGATACGCAGTATTTT | CASSFLRDRVGTDTQYF
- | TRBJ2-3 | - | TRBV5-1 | TGCGCCAGCAGCTCTGGACAGAGCACAGATACGCAGTATTTT | CASSSGQSTDTQYF
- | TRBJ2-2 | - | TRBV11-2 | TGTGCCAGCAGCTTGCGAGGCTACGGGGAGCTGTTTTTT | CASSLRGYGELFF
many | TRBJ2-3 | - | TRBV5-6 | TGTGCCAGCAGTTTTGCGAGGGCGGCAGATACGCAGTATTTT | CASSFARAADTQYF
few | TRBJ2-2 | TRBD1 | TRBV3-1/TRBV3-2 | TGTGCCGCCAGGGGGCGCACCGGGGAGCTGTTTTTT | CAARGRTGELFF
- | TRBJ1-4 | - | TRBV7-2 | TGTGCCAGCAGCCCAAGACCAGGGATAGTAGAAGAAAAACTGTTTTTT | CASSPRPGIVEEKLFF
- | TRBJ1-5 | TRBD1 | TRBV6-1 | TGTGCCAGCAGTGAGTCACAGGGGTTCGGGCAGCCCCAGCATTTT | CASSESQGFGQPQHF
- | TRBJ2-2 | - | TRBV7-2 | TGTGCCAGCAGCTTAGAAACACGGCGAGGCGGGGAGCTGTTTTTT | CASSLETRRGGELFF
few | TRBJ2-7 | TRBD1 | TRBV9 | TGTGCCAGCAGCTGGGGGCGACAGGGAGTATACGAGCAGTACTTC | CASSWGRQGVYEQYF
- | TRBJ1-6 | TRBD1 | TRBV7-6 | TGTGCCAGCAGCCCGGGACAGGGTAATTCACCCCTCCACTTT | CASSPGQGNSPLHF
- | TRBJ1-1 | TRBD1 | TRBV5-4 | TGTGCCAGCAGCAGAGGACCGGGACAGGGGGAAGATGAAGCTTTCTTT | CASSRGPGQGEDEAFF
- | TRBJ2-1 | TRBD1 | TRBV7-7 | TGTGCCAGCAGCTCGGGACAGTTGGATGAGCAGTTCTTC | CASSSGQLDEQFF
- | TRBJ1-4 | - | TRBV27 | TGTGCCAGCCAAAATGGGTGGGGGGAGAATGAAAAACTGTTTTTT | CASQNGWGENEKLFF
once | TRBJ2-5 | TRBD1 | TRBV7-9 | TGTGCCAGCAGCTTCCGGGGGACAGGGAAATTCCAAGAGACCCAGTACTTC | CASSFRGTGKFQETQYF
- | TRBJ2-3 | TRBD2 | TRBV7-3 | TGTGCCAGCAGCTTAGGTAGCGGGAGTGATACGCAGTATTTT | CASSLGSGSDTQYF
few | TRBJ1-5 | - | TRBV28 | TGTGCCAGCAGTTCCGGACGGGACAACAATCAGCCCCAGCATTTT | CASSSGRDNNQPQHF